Listed below are T cell receptor beta chains from one sample, sequenced in a study of identical twins. TCRdb redid the calling of the 5' RACE reads with MiXCR, one entry per CDR3 protein. The data contain 400,000 to 550,000 distinct CDR3 sequences, over 11% of them singletons. These data also featured in a second study, about yellow fever vaccine responses in identical twins.

The sequencing sample was made of CD4+ T cells sorted from blood. Receptors originate from a woman between 18 and 30 years old in good health. Both conserved end residues are part of each CDR3. Each record gives: J gene, V gene, clone size, D gene, CDR3 protein, CDR3 DNA. A D gene is named only where the DNA matches it firmly. A row's size may be missing; if present it is once, few, many or a size class.

TRBJ2-1 | TRBV3-1 | - | TRBD2 | CASSQDGTSGSHRRRNNEQFF | TGTGCCAGCAGCCAAGACGGGACTAGCGGGAGCCATAGAAGGAGAAACAATGAGCAGTTCTTC
TRBJ2-5 | TRBV7-7 | few | TRBD2 | CASSLAGSGQETQYF | TGTGCTAGCAGCTTAGCGGGGTCAGGCCAAGAGACCCAGTACTTC
TRBJ2-7 | TRBV6-2/TRBV6-3 | few | - | CASRTAYYEQYF | TGTGCCAGTAGGACAGCTTACTACGAGCAGTACTTC
TRBJ2-7 | TRBV20-1 | few | TRBD1 | CSAPGQRYEQYF | TGCAGTGCCCCGGGACAGCGCTACGAGCAGTACTTC
TRBJ2-5 | TRBV20-1 | few | TRBD2 | CSARSARLAGVSETQYF | TGCAGTGCTAGATCCGCCCGACTAGCGGGAGTGTCGGAGACCCAGTACTTC
TRBJ2-1 | TRBV30 | - | TRBD2 | CAWLAGVVNEQFF | TGTGCCTGGTTAGCGGGAGTGGTCAATGAGCAGTTCTTC
TRBJ1-1 | TRBV5-1 | few | - | CASNVGRVNTEAFF | TGCGCCAGCAACGTGGGAAGAGTGAACACTGAAGCTTTCTTT
TRBJ2-2 | TRBV11-2 | few | TRBD2 | CASSLVAGANTGELFF | TGTGCCAGCAGCTTAGTAGCGGGGGCCAACACCGGGGAGCTGTTTTTT
TRBJ2-3 | TRBV4-3 | - | TRBD2 | CASSQEASGADTQYF | TGCGCCAGCAGCCAAGAAGCTAGCGGGGCAGATACGCAGTATTTT
TRBJ2-3 | TRBV7-9 | few | TRBD2 | CASSSTGIAGGPDTQYF | TGTGCCAGCAGCTCTACGGGAATAGCGGGAGGCCCAGATACGCAGTATTTT
TRBJ2-5 | TRBV7-9 | - | TRBD1 | CASSLRIRQGQETQYF | TGTGCCAGCAGCTTACGGATCCGACAGGGCCAAGAGACCCAGTACTTC
TRBJ2-7 | TRBV25-1 | few | TRBD2 | CASTASGRSSYEQYF | TGTGCCAGCACAGCAAGCGGGAGGAGCTCCTACGAGCAGTACTTC
TRBJ2-5 | TRBV5-1 | - | - | CASSSAFDRNQETQYF | TGCGCCAGCAGCTCAGCCTTTGACAGAAACCAAGAGACCCAGTACTTC
TRBJ1-4 | TRBV11-3 | - | TRBD1 | CASSLDRGPDEKLFF | TGTGCCAGCAGCTTAGATAGGGGGCCCGATGAAAAACTGTTTTTT
TRBJ2-6 | TRBV6-5 | few | - | CASSYPRTDSGANVLTF | TGTGCCAGCAGTTACCCCAGGACAGATTCTGGGGCCAACGTCCTGACTTTC
TRBJ2-4 | TRBV7-8 | - | - | CASSLRARVNIQYF | TGTGCCAGCAGCCTCCGGGCCCGGGTGAACATTCAGTACTTC
TRBJ2-7 | TRBV28 | few | TRBD1 | CASTRTGREQYF | TGTGCCAGCACTCGGACAGGGCGCGAGCAGTACTTC
TRBJ2-3 | TRBV29-1 | - | TRBD2 | CSARTSGSRADTQYF | TGCAGCGCTCGGACTAGCGGGAGCAGGGCAGATACGCAGTATTTT